What follows are 7 T cell receptor beta chains derived from one specimen sequenced in a study of blood T cell repertoires in COVID-19. Method: immunoSEQ multiplex PCR; TCRdb's copy keeps in-frame clones and lacks some. Of about 210,000 clones listed, approximately 81% were seen once; the top ten hold around 20%. The source material was PBMCs or T cells enriched from blood (not recorded which). The origin of the receptors is a middle-aged man who had recovered from COVID-19.

This sequence joins TRBV2 and TRBJ1-2; 10 bases are a match to TRBD1. Germline V gene lookup returns CDR1 SNHLY and CDR2 FYNNEI. Trimming took 6 bases from V and 5 from J; bases not matched to a gene: 9. The CDR3 totals 15 residues. The CDR3 bases are TGTGCCAGCAGGGCTGACAGGGGGCCGGGTTATGGCTACACCTTC. This gives the protein CASRADRGPGYGYTF.

The CDR3 sequence: CASSLSAGDRSYEQYF. CDR3 coding DNA: TGTGCCAGCAGTTTATCGGCGGGAGACCGCTCCTACGAGCAGTACTTC. This rearrangement joins TRBV27 to TRBJ2-7, with 7 bases lining up with TRBD2. The CDR3 extends over 16 amino acids. Germline V gene lookup returns CDR1 MNHEY and CDR2 SMNVEV (reference sequence). Trimming removed 0 bases from V and 0 bases from J; junction bases left unmatched: 5.

The chain employs TRBV4-2 and TRBJ1-2; tentatively, D is TRBD1 (6 bases). Between the trimmed V and J ends, which lost 0 bases and 2 bases, there was a span of 10 bases. CDR3 length: 15 residues. Germline CDR1 reads LGHNA; CDR2 reads YNFKEQ. Here the CDR3 reads CASSQDGQFNYGYTF. CDR3 nucleotide sequence: TGTGCCAGCAGCCAAGACGGACAGTTCAACTATGGCTACACCTTC.

This chain links TRBV19 with TRBJ1-4, with TRBD1 matching 7 bases. With 6 bases clipped from V and 0 bases from J, the junction kept 16 bases outside the gene matches. CDR1 and CDR2 from the germline V gene are LNHDA and SQIVND (reference sequence). This CDR3 contains 19 residues. The CDR3 DNA is TGTGCCAGTAGGACAACAGGGGCCTTCGAAACTTCAACTAATGAAAAACTGTTTTTT. This encodes CASRTTGAFETSTNEKLFF. Full variable domain (remainder filled in from reference TRBV19 and TRBJ1-4): DGGITQSPKYLFRKEGQNVTLSCEQNLNHDAMYWYRQDPGQGLRLIYYSQIVNDFQKGDIAEGYSVSREKKESFPLTVTSAQKNPTAFYLCASRTTGAFETSTNEKLFFGSGTQLSVL.

The rearrangement joins TRBV7-9 to TRBJ2-7, with 10 bases identical to TRBD1. The CDR3 runs 15 residues. V dropped 5 bases and J dropped 3; count of bases not matched to a gene: 7. Germline CDR1 SEHNR, CDR2 FQNEAQ (reference sequence). Here the CDR3 DNA reads TGTGCCAGCAGCCACCCTCGGGACAGGGGCTACGAGCAGTACTTC. It specifies CASSHPRDRGYEQYF.

This chain's CDR3 is CASSLKARESYNEQFF. The CDR3 DNA reads as TGCGCCAGCAGCCTCAAGGCGCGGGAGTCCTACAATGAGCAGTTCTTC. This chain links TRBV4-1 with TRBJ2-1; 7 nucleotides line up with TRBD2. This CDR3 contains 16 residues. Per germline, CDR1 MGHRA and CDR2 YSYEKL. V lost 4 bases and J lost 1; bases outside the gene matches: 7.

The chain couples TRBV5-1 to TRBJ2-4; perhaps TRBD2 as D (6 bases). Germline CDR1 reads SGHRS; CDR2 reads YFSETQ. The V and J ends lost 5 bases and 9 bases respectively, with 18 bases between them. CDR3 size: 14 residues. CDR3 DNA: TGCGCCAGCAGATCTGAGGCGGGGCAGAGCATTCAGTACTTC. This gives the protein CASRSEAGQSIQYF.